This T cell receptor beta chain was sequenced in a study of response to subunit inactivated influenza vaccine. TCRdb re-called the RT-PCR reads through MiXCR, storing one row per CDR3 protein. The data hold a few hundred thousand distinct CDR3 sequences, with 12% to 15% observed a single time. Points on this clonotype: The antigen is not known.

Study-wide findings and caveats: Authors suggested seasonal influenza vaccinations each recruit few new T cells.

The clonotype was recovered from a man between 45 and 60 years old who received an inactivated influenza vaccine. Sequencing was performed on PBMCs from blood, taken less than 13 days after vaccination.

CDR3 DNA sequence: TGTGCCAGCAGCTTAGAGCTTCAGACAGACAACTATGGCTACACCTTC. Translated, it gives CASSLELQTDNYGYTF. This chain joins TRBV7-9 and TRBJ1-2, with a tentative D call TRBD1 (5 bases). The V gene's germline CDR1 is SEHNR and CDR2 FQNEAQ (reference sequence). V was clipped by 1 base and J by 2 bases, with 14 bases between them. The CDR3 spans 16 residues.